This TCR beta chain was obtained from a study of T cells in Graves' hyperthyroidism and ophthalmopathy (dated by TCRdb to the late 2010s). Study-wide context: Peripheral blood samples were taken at initial diagnosis, before any treatment was given. For training and testing, the 80 to 100 patients in the discovery cohort were randomly divided in a 7:3 ratio. Once sampling was done, hyperthyroidism patients were given methimazole at a starting dose of 30 mg daily, whereas ophthalmopathy patients were given high-dose intravenous methylprednisolone. To identify TCR V-J signatures that set the groups apart, the researchers used a discovery cohort of 90 to 100 patients, made up of 40 to 45 with Graves' ophthalmopathy and 57 with stable Graves' hyperthyroidism. In about six Graves' hyperthyroidism patients, the study also compared T-cell repertoires from thyroid tissue with T-cell repertoires from blood. Whether ophthalmopathy could be predicted prospectively was tested in an independent validation cohort made up of about 20 hyperthyroidism patients plus 17 patients who later progressed to ophthalmopathy. The paper reports TCR Vbeta CDR3 sequencing of approximately 130 peripheral blood samples: 43 ophthalmopathy, 75 to 80 hyperthyroidism and approximately 17 progressor patients.

This clonotype was counted between two and nine times. There is no known antigen for this receptor. No per-base quality is available; no much larger clone lies one base away. The TCR beta CDR3 regions were amplified from RNA transcripts. The first round of RT-PCR for the TCR CDR3 was performed with the HTBI primer set and the Qiagen OneStep RT-PCR kit. The libraries were constructed in a second round of multiplex PCR and then size-selected and purified. The libraries were sequenced on an Illumina HiSeq2000 using paired-end 100 bp reads. In the original analysis: SOAPnuke was used to process the raw data, with reads discarded if the reads contained adapters or uncalled bases, had a mean Phred below 15, or lacked an exact constant-primer or identifier match. High-quality paired reads were merged with COPE v1.2.5, and unique nucleotide sequences were defined as clonotypes. MiTCR v1.1 was used to align clonotypes to the IMGT TRBV, TRBD and TRBJ reference segments. Only V-J combinations with frequency above 0.0001, covering roughly 99% of repertoires, were analysed. A TCS score was defined as the ratio between F50 (clonal expansion) and ExV (chaos), using BLOSUM62-based TCRdist between CDR3 peptides within each V-J. Welch's t-statistics and random forest reduced roughly 530 V-J features to roughly 13, which were used in a naive Bayes classifier (R e1071). TCRdb applied fastp at Q25 and MiXCR to the public reads, then kept only in-frame beta chains. Each CDR3 protein gets just one entry, which takes the most common genes and DNA from the rows behind it. TCRdb, not the original authors, processed these V and J calls. Here the sample has around 350,000 distinct CDR3 sequences; 15% to 18% occur a single time. The ten largest clones represent around a quarter of the sample.

Including the terminal cysteine and phenylalanine, the CDR3 comprises 15 residues. The kept DNA is CDR3 alone, 45 bases in frame from the first base. Here V drops 5 bases and J drops 5 bases, and the junction holds 9 bases not matched to any gene. Based on the germline V gene, the CDR1 and CDR2 sequences are MNHNS and SASEGT. Overall study outcomes, separate from this receptor: In validation, the model predicted progression to ophthalmopathy with approximately 70% sensitivity and approximately 74% specificity, a median of 6.5 months before onset. A 13 V-J signature model separated ophthalmopathy from stable hyperthyroidism, with roughly 88% sensitivity and about 81% specificity in cross-validation and 80%/75% in testing. Most expanded thyroid clonotypes (frequency above 0.001) were also found in blood, which suggests that blood repertoires may mirror thyroid immune responses. No statistical method was used to fix the sample size in advance, and group allocation was not hidden from the investigators.

Hyperthyroidism patients were newly diagnosed, with disease duration under 2 months, and aged 18 to 65 years. Patients with uncontrolled infections, other autoimmune diseases, pregnancy or lactation were excluded. Diagnoses relied on clinical symptoms, serum thyroxine and TRAb, thyroid ultrasound and orbital computed tomography. For progressor patients, blood was drawn at the first diagnosis of hyperthyroidism, before any ophthalmopathy symptoms had appeared. PBMCs were separated from roughly 9.6 ml of fresh peripheral blood using Ficoll-Paque density gradient centrifugation. Progressor patients were first diagnosed with Graves' hyperthyroidism and then developed ophthalmopathy during follow-up. Trizol reagent was used to extract total RNA, and RNA quality was then checked on an Agilent 2100 Bioanalyzer.

This clonotype was obtained from a woman between 18 and 29 years old with Graves' hyperthyroidism that later progressed to Graves' ophthalmopathy. Here the chain combines TRBV6-1 and TRBJ1-2; 9 nucleotides in the junction match TRBD1. Sequencing used blood. The nucleotide sequence reads as follows: TGTGCCAGCAGTTCACGACAGGGGGTGGATTATGGCTACACCTTC. This encodes CASSSRQGVDYGYTF.